This TCR beta chain was sequenced in a study of blood T cell repertoires in COVID-19. Across the whole study: Acute-phase and convalescent COVID-19 samples originated in the United States, Italy and Spain. T cells, B-cell-depleted T cells, or PBMCs supplied cDNA or gDNA.

Only one count was recorded for this clone. Per the germline V gene, CDR1 is SGHVS and CDR2 is FQNEAQ. V shed 5 bases and J shed 7 bases, with 12 bases lying between them. This CDR3 contains 13 residues. Per the original data handling: It was from reference gene primer amplification that nucleated cell counts were estimated. Produced via immunoSEQ multiplex PCR; TCRdb's table is partial and in-frame only. V and J calls and clone size follow that table, whereas D and trimming were derived from the DNA. Altogether about 13,000 clones are present, around 91% being singletons, with the ten largest covering 20% to 25%.

This chain joins TRBV7-8 and TRBJ2-1, with a tentative D call TRBD1 (6 bases). This TCR was sampled from a human donor with active COVID-19. The donor label of this sample is uncertain. Sequencing was done on a sample of peripheral blood. In DNA, the CDR3 is TGTGCCAGCAGCCGTGGGGGCGGTAATGAGCAGTTCTTC. Translated: CASSRGGGNEQFF.